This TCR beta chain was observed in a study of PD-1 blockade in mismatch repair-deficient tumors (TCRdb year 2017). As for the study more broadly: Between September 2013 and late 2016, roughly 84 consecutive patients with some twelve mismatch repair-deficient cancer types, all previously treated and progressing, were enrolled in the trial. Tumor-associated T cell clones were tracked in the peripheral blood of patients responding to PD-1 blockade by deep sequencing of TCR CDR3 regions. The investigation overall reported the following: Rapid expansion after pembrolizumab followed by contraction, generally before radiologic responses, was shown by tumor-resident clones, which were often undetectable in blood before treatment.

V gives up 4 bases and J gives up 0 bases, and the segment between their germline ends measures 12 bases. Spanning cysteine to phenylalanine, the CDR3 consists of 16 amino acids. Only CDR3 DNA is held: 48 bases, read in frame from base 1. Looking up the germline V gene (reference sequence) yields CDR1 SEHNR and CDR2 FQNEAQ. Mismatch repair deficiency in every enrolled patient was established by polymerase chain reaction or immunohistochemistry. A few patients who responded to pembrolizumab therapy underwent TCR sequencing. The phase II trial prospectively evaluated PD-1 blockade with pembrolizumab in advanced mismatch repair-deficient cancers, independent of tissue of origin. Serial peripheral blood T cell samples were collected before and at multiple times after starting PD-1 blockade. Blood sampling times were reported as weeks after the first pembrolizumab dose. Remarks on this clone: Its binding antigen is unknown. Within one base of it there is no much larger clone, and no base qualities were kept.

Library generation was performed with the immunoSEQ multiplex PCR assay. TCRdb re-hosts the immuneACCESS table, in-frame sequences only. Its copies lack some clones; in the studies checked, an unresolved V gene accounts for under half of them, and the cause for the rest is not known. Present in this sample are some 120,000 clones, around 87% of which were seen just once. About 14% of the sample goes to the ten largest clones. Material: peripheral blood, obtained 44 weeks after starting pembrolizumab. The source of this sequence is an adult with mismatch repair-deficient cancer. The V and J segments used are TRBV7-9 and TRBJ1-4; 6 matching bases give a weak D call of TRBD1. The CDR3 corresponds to CASSSSTGSTNEKLFF. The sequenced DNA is TGTGCCAGCAGCTCCTCTACAGGGTCAACTAATGAAAAACTGTTTTTT. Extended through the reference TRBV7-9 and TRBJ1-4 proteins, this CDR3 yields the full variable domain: DTGVSQNPRHKITKRGQNVTFRCDPISEHNRLYWYRQTLGQGPEFLTYFQNEAQLEKSRLLSDRFSAERPKGSFSTLEIQRTEQGDSAMYLCASSSSTGSTNEKLFFGSGTQLSVL.